These 21 T cell receptor beta chains originate from one sample sequenced in a study of metastatic and nonmetastatic thyroid tumors. TCRdb called clones again from the PCR reads with MiXCR. The table shows 50,000 to 60,000 clones, with approximately 15% occurring only once. Among the patients, none had received any treatment before thyroid surgery. Sequencing used blood. These receptor sequences come from a female donor with papillary thyroid cancer or a benign thyroid nodule (not recorded which). Some clones in this sample may be carry-over from other donors' samples.

This clone was seen at least ten times. This chain links TRBV10-1 with TRBJ1-3; D is unclear. CDR1 is WNHNN and CDR2 is SYGVQD in the germline V gene (reference sequence). V lost 2 bases to trimming and J lost 1 base, with 6 bases between them. The CDR3 has 14 residues. The CDR3 DNA is TGCGCCAGCAGTGAGGGGCGTTCTGGAAACACCATATATTTT. Amino acids: CASSEGRSGNTIYF.

This clone was seen many times. The CDR3 DNA reads as TGTGCCAGCAGTGCCCGGACAGGTTCCTACAATGAGCAGTTCTTC. Translated, it gives CASSARTGSYNEQFF. The chain links TRBV12-3 or TRBV12-4 to TRBJ2-1, with TRBD1 identical over 7 bases. The CDR3 runs to 15 residues. The junction had 5 bases not matched to a gene; V was cut back by 5 bases and J by 1 base.

This rearrangement joins TRBV20-1 to TRBJ1-2; 8 bases match TRBD1. The CDR3 is made up of 18 amino acids. The ends lost 8 bases at V and 10 bases at J; junction bases unmatched: 30. In germline, CDR1 is DFQATT, CDR2 SNEGSKA (reference sequence). DNA of the CDR3: TGCAGTTCTCTCGCCCAAAGTGAAAGGACAGGGCGAAGAGGTGTCTACACCTTC. Translating gives CSSLAQSERTGRRGVYTF.

This chain connects TRBV6-1 to TRBJ1-1; 9 bases align to TRBD1. Per germline, CDR1 MNHNS and CDR2 SASEGT. This CDR3 has 12 residues. After removal of 10 bases from V and 10 bases from J, the junction contained 10 bases not matched to a gene. DNA of the CDR3: TGTGCCAAAGGACAGGGGCCGATTGGAGCTTTCTTT. Translation gives CAKGQGPIGAFF.

This clone was observed many times. This chain links TRBV28 with TRBJ2-1; D is undetermined. Trimming shortened V by 2 bases and J by 5 bases, and 10 bases separated the two germline ends. Germline V gene sequence: CDR1 MDHEN, CDR2 SYDVKM. The CDR3 sequence is 14 residues long. The CDR3 region is CASSLAAHNNEQFF. In nucleotides, the CDR3 is TGTGCCAGCAGTTTAGCGGCACACAACAATGAGCAGTTCTTC.

Many counts were recorded for this clone. The chain carries TRBV7-2 and TRBJ2-3; no firm D call. Germline V gene sequence: CDR1 SGHTA, CDR2 FQGNSA. V lost 6 bases, J lost 0 bases, and 10 bases lay in between. This CDR3 comprises 14 residues. CDR3 loop: CASSPTVSTDTQYF. DNA of the CDR3: TGTGCCAGCAGTCCTACAGTGAGCACAGATACGCAGTATTTT.

J is TRBJ1-6 and V is TRBV27, with TRBD1 identical over 9 bases. Germline V gives CDR1 MNHEY, CDR2 SMNVEV (reference sequence). V lost 5 bases and J lost 14; bases outside the gene matches: 13. The CDR3 runs to 15 residues. CDR3 residues: CASSPSGQGRRALHF. The CDR3 DNA is TGTGCCAGCAGTCCCTCCGGACAGGGGAGGAGGGCCCTCCACTTT.

The table lists this clone with a few counts. The chain joins TRBV6-2 or TRBV6-3 to TRBJ1-6, with a possible D match to TRBD1 (6 bases). This CDR3 spans 15 amino acids. Germline loops: CDR1 MNHEY, CDR2 SVGEGT. Trimming took off 3 bases at V and 3 bases at J, with 9 bases between the two ends. In DNA, the CDR3 is TGTGCCAGCAGTTATAGGGGGGACTATAATTCACCCCTCCACTTT. It translates to CASSYRGDYNSPLHF.

This clone occurred many times. The chain has TRBV10-3 and TRBJ1-2; 7 bases align to TRBD1. CDR1 and CDR2 from the germline V gene are ENHRY and SYGVKD. There are 13 residues in the CDR3. Trimming took 4 bases from V and 5 from J; bases not matched to a gene: 4. CDR3 DNA: TGTGCCATCAGTGGCCAGGGGGAATATGGCTACACCTTC. This encodes CAISGQGEYGYTF.

This clone was seen many times. The chain joins TRBV18 to TRBJ1-2; D might be TRBD1 (6 bases). V lost 2 bases and J 9 bases, leaving 10 bases between the germline ends. This CDR3 spans 12 amino acids. CDR1 KGHSH and CDR2 LQKENI come from the germline V gene. CDR3 region: CASSPGQIRYTF. The DNA for the CDR3 is TGTGCCAGCTCACCAGGACAGATACGCTACACCTTC.

Concerning this clone: Its ends do not fully match the called genes, so a read error is possible. Written as DNA, the CDR3 is TGCGCCAGCAGCTTGGTAGCGTGCCACCAAGAGGCCCAGTACTTC. Translating gives CASSLVACHQEAQYF. The chain joins TRBV5-1 to TRBJ2-5, with D maybe TRBD2 (5 bases). The germline gives CDR1 SGHRS, CDR2 YFSETQ. The CDR3 consists of 15 residues.

Many counts were recorded for this clone. CDR3 bases: TGTGCCAGCAGTTTTGAAGGTCAAGGGACACTTGGAAACACCATATATTTT. It specifies CASSFEGQGTLGNTIYF. The gene calls are TRBV28 and TRBJ1-3; D perhaps matches TRBD1 (6 bases). V was clipped by 3 bases and J by 3 bases, with 18 bases between them. The CDR3 is 17 residues long. CDR1 MDHEN and CDR2 SYDVKM come from the germline V gene.

This clone was detected ten times or more. V gene TRBV5-1 combines with J gene TRBJ2-7; 8 bases fit TRBD2. Germline V CDR1 and CDR2: SGHRS, YFSETQ. This CDR3 has 15 amino acids. With V trimmed by 4 bases and J by 2 bases, 8 bases remained unmatched. The DNA for the CDR3 is TGCGCCAGCAGCCCGGGACGAGCGGGGGCCTACGAGCAGTACTTC. Encoded protein: CASSPGRAGAYEQYF.

This clone was detected ten times or more. This chain joins TRBV30 and TRBJ2-5; 12 nucleotides line up with TRBD2. Trimming cost V 7 bases and J 5 bases; bases outside gene matches: 5. Germline lookup yields CDR1 GTSNPN and CDR2 SVGIG (reference sequence). This CDR3 comprises 13 residues. The CDR3 loop reads CASTTSGSETQYF. In DNA form, the CDR3 reads TGTGCCTCCACGACTAGCGGGAGCGAGACCCAGTACTTC.

This clone is categorized as medium-sized. J is TRBJ2-2 and V is TRBV6-1, with TRBD2 matching 16 bases. The germline gives CDR1 MNHNS, CDR2 SASEGT. This CDR3 spans 18 amino acids. Trimming took 4 bases from V and 5 from J; bases not matched to a gene: 7. Here the CDR3 reads CASSAGTSGRAETGELFF. The CDR3 DNA follows: TGTGCCAGCAGTGCCGGGACTAGCGGGAGGGCGGAGACCGGGGAGCTGTTTTTT.

There are many counts of this clone. The V gene is TRBV5-4, the J gene TRBJ2-3; no reliable D call. The V gene's germline CDR1 is SGHNT and CDR2 YYREEE (reference sequence). The CDR3 has 14 amino acids. Trimming removed 4 bases from V and 2 bases from J, with 11 bases in between. CDR3 region: CASSPEPFTDTQYF. Written as DNA, the CDR3 is TGTGCCAGCAGCCCCGAACCCTTCACAGATACGCAGTATTTT. The full variable domain, rest sourced from reference TRBV5-4 and TRBJ2-3, is ETGVTQSPTHLIKTRGQQVTLRCSSQSGHNTVSWYQQALGQGPQFIFQYYREEENGRGNFPPRFSGLQFPNYSSELNVNALELDDSALYLCASSPEPFTDTQYFGPGTRLTVL.

Many counts were recorded for this clone. The chain links TRBV5-1 to TRBJ2-3, with 8 bases aligning to TRBD1. CDR3 length: 15 residues. The J segment lost 0 bases and the V segment lost 4 bases, leaving 4 bases of the junction unmatched. In germline, CDR1 is SGHRS, CDR2 YFSETQ. CDR3 bases: TGCGCCAGCAGCGCGGGACAGGTTAGCACAGATACGCAGTATTTT. This sequence encodes CASSAGQVSTDTQYF. The entire variable domain, with the rest obtained from reference TRBV5-1 and TRBJ2-3, is as follows: KAGVTQTPRYLIKTRGQQVTLSCSPISGHRSVSWYQQTPGQGLQFLFEYFSETQRNKGNFPGRFSGRQFSNSRSEMNVSTLELGDSALYLCASSAGQVSTDTQYFGPGTRLTVL.

This clone has ten or more counts. This sequence joins TRBV27 and TRBJ2-6, with no clear D. Germline CDR1 is MNHEY and CDR2 is SMNVEV (reference sequence). The ends were cut back, 3 bases at V and 1 base at J, with 13 bases in the middle. This CDR3 contains 17 residues. This CDR3 is CASSFRLKLSGANVLTF. Written as DNA, the CDR3 is TGTGCCAGCAGTTTTCGTTTAAAGCTTTCTGGGGCCAACGTCCTGACTTTC.

This clone was detected ten times or more. This CDR3 is CASRLANNEQFF. The CDR3 bases are TGTGCCAGCAGGCTAGCGAACAATGAGCAGTTCTTC. The chain uses TRBV28 and TRBJ2-1; the D gene is possibly TRBD2 (6 bases). The CDR3 runs 12 residues. Germline CDR1 and CDR2: MDHEN and SYDVKM. Trimming removed 6 bases at V and 5 bases at J, with 8 bases between.

This clone was seen at least ten times. This chain connects TRBV6-1 to TRBJ2-7, with 7 bases aligning to TRBD2. The ends lost 2 bases at V and 0 bases at J; junction bases unmatched: 4. Per the germline V gene, CDR1 is MNHNS and CDR2 is SASEGT. This CDR3 has 15 residues. In nucleotides, the CDR3 is TGTGCCAGCAGTGAATACAGCGGGATCTCCTACGAGCAGTACTTC. Amino acid sequence: CASSEYSGISYEQYF.

This clone was found many times. The J gene is TRBJ2-3, the V gene TRBV4-1; 7 nucleotides align to TRBD2. Germline lookup yields CDR1 MGHRA and CDR2 YSYEKL. This CDR3 contains 15 residues. Trimming took 3 bases from V and 2 from J; bases not matched to a gene: 5. The DNA of the CDR3 is TGCGCCAGCAGCCACGCGGGACTAAACACAGATACGCAGTATTTT. It is translated as CASSHAGLNTDTQYF.